This T cell receptor beta chain was captured by sequencing in a study of blood T cell repertoires in COVID-19. Turning to the study itself: Sites across the United States, Italy and Spain contributed samples from acute and convalescent COVID-19. T cells, B-cell-depleted T cells, or PBMCs supplied cDNA or gDNA.

Per the germline V gene, CDR1 is SEHNR and CDR2 is FQNEAQ (reference sequence). V shed 5 bases and J 7 bases; nucleotides not matched to a gene: 19. This CDR3 comprises 18 residues. Assay: immunoSEQ multiplex PCR; the TCRdb copy retains only in-frame clones and omits some. The sample shows 200,000 to 300,000 clones, approximately 89% of them seen only once. This TCR derives from a man aged 35 to 55 who had recovered from COVID-19. This chain uses TRBV7-9 with TRBJ2-3; 9 nucleotides match TRBD2. The sequencing input was peripheral blood. The CDR3 spells CASSIGSGTSFVPYTQYF. CDR3 DNA: TGTGCCAGCAGCATTGGCTCCGGGACTAGCTTTGTCCCATATACGCAGTATTTT.